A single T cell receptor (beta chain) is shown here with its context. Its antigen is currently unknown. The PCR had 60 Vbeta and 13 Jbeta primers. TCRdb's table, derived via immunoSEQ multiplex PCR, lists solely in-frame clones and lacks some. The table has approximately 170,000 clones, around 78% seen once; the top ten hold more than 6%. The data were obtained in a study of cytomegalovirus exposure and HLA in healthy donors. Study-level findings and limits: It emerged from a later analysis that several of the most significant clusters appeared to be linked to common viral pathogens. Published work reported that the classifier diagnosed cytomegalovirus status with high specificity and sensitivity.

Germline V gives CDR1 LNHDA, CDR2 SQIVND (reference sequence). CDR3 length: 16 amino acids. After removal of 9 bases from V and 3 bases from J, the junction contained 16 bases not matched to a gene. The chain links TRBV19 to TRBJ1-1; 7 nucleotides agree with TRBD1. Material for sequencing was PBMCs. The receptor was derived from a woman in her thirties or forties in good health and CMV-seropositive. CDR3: CASRGVGDSRDTEAFF. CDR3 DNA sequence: TGTGCCAGCCGTGGGGTGGGGGACAGTAGGGACACTGAAGCTTTCTTT.